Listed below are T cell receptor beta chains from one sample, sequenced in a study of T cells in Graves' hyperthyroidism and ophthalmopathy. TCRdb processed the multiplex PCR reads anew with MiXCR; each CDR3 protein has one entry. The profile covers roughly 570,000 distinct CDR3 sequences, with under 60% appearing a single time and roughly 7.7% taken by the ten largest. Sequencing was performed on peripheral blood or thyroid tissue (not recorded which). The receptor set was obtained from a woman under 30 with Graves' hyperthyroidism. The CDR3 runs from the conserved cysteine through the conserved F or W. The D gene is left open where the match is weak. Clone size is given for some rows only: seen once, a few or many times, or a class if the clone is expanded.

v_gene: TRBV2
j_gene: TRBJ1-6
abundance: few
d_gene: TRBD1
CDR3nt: TGTGCCAGCAGGACACAGGGGGGATCCCCCCTCCACTTT
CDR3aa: CASRTQGGSPLHF

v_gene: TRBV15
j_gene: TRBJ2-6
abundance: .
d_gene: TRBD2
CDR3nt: TGTGCCACCAGCAGAGTGCTAGCGGGAGCGGCGGGGGCCAACGTCCTGACTTTC
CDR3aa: CATSRVLAGAAGANVLTF

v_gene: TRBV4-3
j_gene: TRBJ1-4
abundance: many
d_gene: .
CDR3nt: TGCGCCAGCAGCCAAGAACCAGGGCCTGGGGAAAAACTGTTTTTT
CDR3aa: CASSQEPGPGEKLFF

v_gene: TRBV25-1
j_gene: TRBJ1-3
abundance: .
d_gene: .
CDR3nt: TGTGCTAGAGATCCGGGCCTCTCTGGAAACACCATATATTTT
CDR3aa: CARDPGLSGNTIYF

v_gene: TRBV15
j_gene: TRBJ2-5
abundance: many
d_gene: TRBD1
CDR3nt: TGTGCCACCAGCAGAGGGGAGGGACAGGGTCAAGAGACCCAGTACTTC
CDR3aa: CATSRGEGQGQETQYF

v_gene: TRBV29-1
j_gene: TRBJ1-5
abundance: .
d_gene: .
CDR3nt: TGCAGTGAAGAGACGGGTTTTGTGGGCAATCAGCCCCAGCATTTT
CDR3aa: CSEETGFVGNQPQHF

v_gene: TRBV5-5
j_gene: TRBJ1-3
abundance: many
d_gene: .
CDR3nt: TGTGCCAGCAGCTTGCGTCCGGGACATATCTCTGGAAACACCATATATTTT
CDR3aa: CASSLRPGHISGNTIYF

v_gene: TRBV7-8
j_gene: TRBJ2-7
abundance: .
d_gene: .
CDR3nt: TGTGCCAGCAGCTTAGATTCGAGGGCCTTCTACTACAATGAGCAGTACTTC
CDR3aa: CASSLDSRAFYYNEQYF

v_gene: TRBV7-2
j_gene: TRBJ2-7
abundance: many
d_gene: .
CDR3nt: TGTGCCAGCAGCTTAGTTCAGGATTCGGCCTACGAGCAGTACTTC
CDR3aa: CASSLVQDSAYEQYF

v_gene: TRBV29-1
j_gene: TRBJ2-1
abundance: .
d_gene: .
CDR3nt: TGCAGCGTTGAATTGGGTGGTGTCAATGAGCAGTTCTTC
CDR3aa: CSVELGGVNEQFF

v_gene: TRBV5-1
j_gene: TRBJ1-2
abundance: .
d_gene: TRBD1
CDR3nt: TGCGCCAGCAGCTTACAAGGGACAGCTAACTATGGCTACACCTTC
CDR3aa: CASSLQGTANYGYTF

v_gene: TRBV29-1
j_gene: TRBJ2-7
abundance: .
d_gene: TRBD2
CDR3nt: TGCAGCGGTGGGACTAGCGGGATTCGGGCGTACGAGCAGTACTTC
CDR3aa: CSGGTSGIRAYEQYF

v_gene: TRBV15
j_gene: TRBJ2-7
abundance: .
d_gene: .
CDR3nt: TGTGCCACACAGTCGAGGGTGGTGAGTGTGGCCTACGAGCAGTACTTC
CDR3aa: CATQSRVVSVAYEQYF

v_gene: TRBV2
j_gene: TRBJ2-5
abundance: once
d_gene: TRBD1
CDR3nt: TGTGCCAGCAGTCATGACAGGGGTAGTGAGACCCAGTACTTC
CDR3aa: CASSHDRGSETQYF

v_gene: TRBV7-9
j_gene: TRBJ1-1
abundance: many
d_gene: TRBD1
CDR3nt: TGTGCCAGCAGCAAAACCCGGGACAGTAGGACTGAAGCTTTCTTT
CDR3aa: CASSKTRDSRTEAFF

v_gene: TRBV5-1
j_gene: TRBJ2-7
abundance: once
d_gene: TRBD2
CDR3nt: TGCGCCAGCGGTTCCCTAGCGGGAGGGCCGGGTGAGCAGTACTTC
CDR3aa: CASGSLAGGPGEQYF

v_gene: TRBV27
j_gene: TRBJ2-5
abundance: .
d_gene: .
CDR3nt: TGTGCCAGCAGTTCTCAAACACCCGGGGGCGGAGAGACCCAGTACTTC
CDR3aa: CASSSQTPGGGETQYF

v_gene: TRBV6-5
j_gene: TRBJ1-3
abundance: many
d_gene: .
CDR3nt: TGTGCCAGCAGTACACACGGAGGTCCGGGGTATGGAAACACCATATATTTT
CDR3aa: CASSTHGGPGYGNTIYF

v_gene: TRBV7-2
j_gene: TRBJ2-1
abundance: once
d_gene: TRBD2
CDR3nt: TGTGCCAGCAGCTCTAGCAGGACTAGTCCCGATGAGCAGTTCTTC
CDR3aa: CASSSSRTSPDEQFF

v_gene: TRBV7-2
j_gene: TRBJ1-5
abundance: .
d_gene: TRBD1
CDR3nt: TGTGCCAGCAGCAGGGGACAGGAGTTCAATCAGCCCCAGCATTTT
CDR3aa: CASSRGQEFNQPQHF

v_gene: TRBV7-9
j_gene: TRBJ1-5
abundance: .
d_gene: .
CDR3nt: TGTGCCAGCAGTTTCGGGGAGGGTTTAGGGCAGCCCCAGCATTTT
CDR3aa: CASSFGEGLGQPQHF

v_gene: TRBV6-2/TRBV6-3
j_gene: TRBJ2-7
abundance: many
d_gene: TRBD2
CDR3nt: TGTGCCAGCAGTCACGCCGGGACTAGCGCTTACGAGCAGTACTTC
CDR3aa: CASSHAGTSAYEQYF

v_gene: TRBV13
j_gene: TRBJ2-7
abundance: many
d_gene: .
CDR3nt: TGTGCCAGCAGCGCTCGAGACAGGATCGGCGAGCAGTACTTC
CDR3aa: CASSARDRIGEQYF

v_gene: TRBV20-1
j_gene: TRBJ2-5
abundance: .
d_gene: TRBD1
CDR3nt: TGCAGTGCTCCGGAGACAGGGGTGCAAGAGACCCAGTACTTC
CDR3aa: CSAPETGVQETQYF

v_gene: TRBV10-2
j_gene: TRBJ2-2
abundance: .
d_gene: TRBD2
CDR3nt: TGCGCCAGCAGGACTAGCGGCGGACGAAACACCGGGGAGCTGTTTTTT
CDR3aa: CASRTSGGRNTGELFF

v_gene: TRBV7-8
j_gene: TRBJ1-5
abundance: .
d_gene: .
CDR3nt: TGCGCCAGCGCTAGCGGGGGACAGCCCCAGCATTTT
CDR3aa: CASASGGQPQHF

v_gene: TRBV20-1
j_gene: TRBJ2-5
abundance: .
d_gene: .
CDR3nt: TGCAGTGCTAGAGAGTGGAGTAGCGGGCACAACAGGGGAGAGACCCAGTACTTC
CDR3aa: CSAREWSSGHNRGETQYF

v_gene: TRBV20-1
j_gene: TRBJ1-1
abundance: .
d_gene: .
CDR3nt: TGCAGTGCCAGTAGTAGCAACCTGAACACTGAAGCTTTCTTT
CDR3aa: CSASSSNLNTEAFF

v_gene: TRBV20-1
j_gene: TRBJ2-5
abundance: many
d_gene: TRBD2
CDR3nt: TGCAGTGCTAGAGGTCGGACTAGCGGGATTGAGTGGCAAGAGACCCAGTACTTC
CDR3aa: CSARGRTSGIEWQETQYF

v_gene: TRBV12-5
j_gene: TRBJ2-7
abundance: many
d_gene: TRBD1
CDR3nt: TGTGCTAGTGCTCAGATCCTCGGGACAGGTAGATCCTACGAGCAGTACTTC
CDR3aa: CASAQILGTGRSYEQYF

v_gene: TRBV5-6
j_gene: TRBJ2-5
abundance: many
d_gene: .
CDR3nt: TGTGCCAGCAGCTTGCTGTCTAGCCAAGAGACCCAGTACTTC
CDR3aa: CASSLLSSQETQYF

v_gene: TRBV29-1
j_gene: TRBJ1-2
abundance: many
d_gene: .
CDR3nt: TGCAGCGTGGATTTGAACTATGGCTACACCTTC
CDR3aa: CSVDLNYGYTF

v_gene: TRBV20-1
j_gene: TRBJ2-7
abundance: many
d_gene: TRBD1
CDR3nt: TGCAGTGCTAGTGGGACAGGAGGTTCCTACGAGCAGTACTTC
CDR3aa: CSASGTGGSYEQYF